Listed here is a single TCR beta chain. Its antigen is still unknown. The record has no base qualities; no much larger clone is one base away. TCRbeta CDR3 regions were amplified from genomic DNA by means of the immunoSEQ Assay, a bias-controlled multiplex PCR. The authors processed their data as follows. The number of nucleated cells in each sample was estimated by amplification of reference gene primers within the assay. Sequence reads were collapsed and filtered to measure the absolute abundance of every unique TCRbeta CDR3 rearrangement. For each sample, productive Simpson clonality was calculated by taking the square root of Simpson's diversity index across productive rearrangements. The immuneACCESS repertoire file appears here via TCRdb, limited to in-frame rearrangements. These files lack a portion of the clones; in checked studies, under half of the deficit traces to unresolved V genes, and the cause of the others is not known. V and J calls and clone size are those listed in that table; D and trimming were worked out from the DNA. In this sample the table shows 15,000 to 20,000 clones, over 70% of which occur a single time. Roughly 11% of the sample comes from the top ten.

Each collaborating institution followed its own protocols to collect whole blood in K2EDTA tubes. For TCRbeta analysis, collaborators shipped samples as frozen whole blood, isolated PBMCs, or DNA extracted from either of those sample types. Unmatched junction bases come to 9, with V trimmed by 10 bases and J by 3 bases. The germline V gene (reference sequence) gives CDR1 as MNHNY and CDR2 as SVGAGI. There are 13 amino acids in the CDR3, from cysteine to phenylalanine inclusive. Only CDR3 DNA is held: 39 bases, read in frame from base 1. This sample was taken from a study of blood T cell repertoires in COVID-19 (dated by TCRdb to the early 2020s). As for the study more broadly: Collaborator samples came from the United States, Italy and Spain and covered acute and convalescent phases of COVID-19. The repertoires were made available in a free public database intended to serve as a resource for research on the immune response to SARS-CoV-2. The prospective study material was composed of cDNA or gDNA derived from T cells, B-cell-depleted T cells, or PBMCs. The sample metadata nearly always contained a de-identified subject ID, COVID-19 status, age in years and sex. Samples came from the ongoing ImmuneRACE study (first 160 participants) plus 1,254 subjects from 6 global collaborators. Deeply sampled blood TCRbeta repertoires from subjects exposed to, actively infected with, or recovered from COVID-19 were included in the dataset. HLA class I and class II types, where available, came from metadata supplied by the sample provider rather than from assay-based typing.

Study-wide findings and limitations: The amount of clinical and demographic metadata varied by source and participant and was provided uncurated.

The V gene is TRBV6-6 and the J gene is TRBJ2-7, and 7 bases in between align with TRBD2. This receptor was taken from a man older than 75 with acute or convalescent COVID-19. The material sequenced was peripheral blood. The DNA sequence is TGTGCCACCAACCCCGGGAGGAACTACGAGCAGTACTTC. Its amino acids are CATNPGRNYEQYF.